These 9 T cell receptor beta chains came from one sample sequenced in a study of Ad26.COV2.S vaccination and SARS-CoV-2 variants (dated by TCRdb to the early 2020s). Explained via the paper, the treatment or condition label denotes: some 20 received Ad26.COV2.S at low or high dose, single or two shots; about five received placebo; per-sample allocation not given. For vaccine and placebo recipients, repertoires were sequenced using samples collected on day 63 after the first injection. Library prep was done by the immunoSEQ multiplex PCR assay. This is the immuneACCESS table as TCRdb keeps it, with only in-frame sequences that have V and J called. A part of the clones is gone; compared with another copy, unresolved V genes explain less than half, and the rest is unexplained. This sample is represented by about 350,000 clones; approximately 90% of them were singletons. Roughly 5% of the sample is taken by the ten largest.

This specimen was peripheral blood, taken in a trial of Ad26.COV2.S vaccine versus placebo. The receptors originated from a person between 18 and 65 years old who received the Ad26.COV2.S COVID-19 vaccine or a placebo.

As regards this clone: In the same sample, other DNA sequences code for this CDR3. CDR3 bases: TGCGCCAGCAGCTTGGAGGGAGACTATGGCTACACCTTC. The encoded protein is CASSLEGDYGYTF. The chain couples TRBV5-1 to TRBJ1-2; no clear D. V was pared by 0 bases and J by 3 bases, with 6 bases between. CDR1 SGHRS and CDR2 YFSETQ come from the germline V gene. The CDR3 consists of 13 residues.

V is TRBV19 and J is TRBJ2-7; 10 nucleotides line up with TRBD2. J lost 2 bases, V lost 5 bases, and 6 bases had no gene match. Germline CDR1 LNHDA, CDR2 SQIVND (reference sequence). The CDR3 length is 15 residues. This chain's CDR3 is CASSEGLAATYEQYF. In DNA, the CDR3 is TGTGCCAGTAGTGAAGGACTAGCGGCTACCTACGAGCAGTACTTC.

V usage is TRBV6-5 and J usage is TRBJ2-7, with 8 positions matching TRBD2. The ends lost 4 bases at V and 3 bases at J; junction bases unmatched: 5. Germline V gene lookup returns CDR1 MNHEY and CDR2 SVGAGI. The CDR3 loop spans 14 amino acids. The CDR3 reads CASSWRGAHYEQYF. CDR3 DNA: TGTGCCAGCAGTTGGCGGGGGGCCCACTACGAGCAGTACTTC.

A few counts support this clone. The chain joins TRBV28 to TRBJ2-7; D is unclear. Trimming stripped 4 bases from V and 2 bases from J, with 9 bases between. Germline CDR1 and CDR2: MDHEN and SYDVKM. The CDR3 has 13 residues. This CDR3 reads CASSYGFAYEQYF. The CDR3 bases are TGTGCCAGCAGTTACGGGTTCGCCTACGAGCAGTACTTC.

The rearrangement uses TRBV6-4 and TRBJ2-1, with D hard to call. The CDR3 has 14 residues. The germline V gene encodes CDR1 MRHNA and CDR2 SNTAGT. Trimming pared 6 bases from V and 6 bases from J, leaving 15 bases between. CDR3 nucleotides: TGTGCCAGCAGCCAAGACCCCTCGGGCAATGAGCAGTTCTTC. It is translated as CASSQDPSGNEQFF.

This chain joins TRBV3-1 (or the pseudogene TRBV3-2) and TRBJ2-1, with TRBD1 as a possible D gene (6 bases). The germline gives CDR1 LGHDT, CDR2 YNNKEL (reference sequence). V lost 1 base and J 5 bases, leaving 12 bases between the germline ends. The CDR3 contains 15 residues. This CDR3 reads CASSQGGRGNNEQFF. The CDR3 nucleotides read TGTGCCAGCAGCCAAGGCGGCAGGGGAAACAATGAGCAGTTCTTC.

This clone came up once. The chain combines TRBV11-3 with TRBJ2-4; D may correspond to TRBD1 or TRBD2 (5 bases each). The germline V and J ends were trimmed by 1 base and 3 bases, with 13 bases remaining between them. The CDR3 spans 16 residues. The germline gives CDR1 SGHNT, CDR2 YENEEA. This chain's CDR3 is CASSLGGTVGKNIQYF. In DNA, the CDR3 is TGTGCCAGCAGCTTAGGGGGGACGGTCGGCAAAAACATTCAGTACTTC. The full variable domain, completed using reference TRBV11-3 and TRBJ2-4, is EAGVVQSPRYKIIEKKQPVAFWCNPISGHNTLYWYLQNLGQGPELLIRYENEEAVDDSQLPKDRFSAERLKGVDSTLKIQPAELGDSAVYLCASSLGGTVGKNIQYFGAGTRLSVL.

This clone was seen a handful of times. V and J are TRBV6-5 and TRBJ2-7; D perhaps matches TRBD1 (6 bases). The CDR3 has 14 residues. Per germline, CDR1 MNHEY and CDR2 SVGAGI. Trimming removed 6 bases at V and 2 bases at J, with 14 bases between. CDR3 nucleotides: TGTGCCAGCAGGGCCGGGACACCCGCCTACGAGCAGTACTTC. Encoded protein: CASRAGTPAYEQYF.

By frequency in the sample, this clone is medium-sized (0.01 to 0.1%). As DNA, the CDR3 is TGTGCCAGAAGCTTGCCTAGCGGGGGGCGGTTAGCCAAAAACATTCAGTACTTC. Its protein is CARSLPSGGRLAKNIQYF. The chain links TRBV5-3 to TRBJ2-4, with TRBD2 matching 11 bases. TRBV5-3 is an open reading frame whose function is uncertain. The J segment lost 0 bases and the V segment lost 1 base, leaving 6 bases of the junction unmatched. The CDR3 contains 18 residues.